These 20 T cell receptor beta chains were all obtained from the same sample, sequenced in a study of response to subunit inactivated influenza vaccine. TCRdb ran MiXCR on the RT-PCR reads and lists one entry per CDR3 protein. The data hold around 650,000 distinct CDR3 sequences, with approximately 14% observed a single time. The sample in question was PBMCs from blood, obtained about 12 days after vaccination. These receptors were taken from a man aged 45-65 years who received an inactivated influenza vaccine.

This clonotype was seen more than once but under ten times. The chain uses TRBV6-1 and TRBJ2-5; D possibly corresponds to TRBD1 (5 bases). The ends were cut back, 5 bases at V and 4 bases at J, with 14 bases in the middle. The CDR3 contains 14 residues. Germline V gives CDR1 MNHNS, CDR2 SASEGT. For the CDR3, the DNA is TGTGCCAGCAGTAATGGGAAAAGGGGAGAGACCCAGTACTTC. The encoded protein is CASSNGKRGETQYF.

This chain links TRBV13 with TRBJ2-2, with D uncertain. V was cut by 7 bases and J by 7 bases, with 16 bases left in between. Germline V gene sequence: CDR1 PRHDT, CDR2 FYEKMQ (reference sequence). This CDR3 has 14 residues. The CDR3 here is CASNMALGSGELFF. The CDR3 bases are TGTGCCAGCAATATGGCGCTGGGTAGCGGGGAGCTGTTTTTT. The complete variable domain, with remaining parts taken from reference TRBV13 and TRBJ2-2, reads AAGVIQSPRHLIKEKRETATLKCYPIPRHDTVYWYQQGPGQDPQFLISFYEKMQSDKGSIPDRFSAQQFSDYHSELNMSSLELGDSALYFCASNMALGSGELFFGEGSRLTVL.

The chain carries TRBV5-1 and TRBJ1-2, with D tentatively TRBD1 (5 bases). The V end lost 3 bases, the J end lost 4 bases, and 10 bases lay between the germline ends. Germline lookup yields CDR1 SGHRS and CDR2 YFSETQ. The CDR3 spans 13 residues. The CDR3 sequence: CASSSEGTYGYTF. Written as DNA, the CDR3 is TGCGCCAGCAGCTCTGAGGGGACCTATGGCTACACCTTC.

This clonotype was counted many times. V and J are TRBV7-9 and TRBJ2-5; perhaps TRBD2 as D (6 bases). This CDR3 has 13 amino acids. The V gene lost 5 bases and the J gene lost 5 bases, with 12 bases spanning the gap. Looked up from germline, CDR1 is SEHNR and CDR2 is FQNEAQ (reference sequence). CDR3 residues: CASSPVGRETQYF. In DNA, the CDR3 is TGTGCCAGCAGCCCCGTTGGGAGGGAGACCCAGTACTTC.

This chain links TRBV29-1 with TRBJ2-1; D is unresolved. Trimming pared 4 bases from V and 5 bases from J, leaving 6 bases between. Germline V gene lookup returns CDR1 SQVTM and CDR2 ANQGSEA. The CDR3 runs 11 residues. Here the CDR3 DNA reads TGCAGCGTTGGCTACAACAATGAGCAGTTCTTC. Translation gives CSVGYNNEQFF.

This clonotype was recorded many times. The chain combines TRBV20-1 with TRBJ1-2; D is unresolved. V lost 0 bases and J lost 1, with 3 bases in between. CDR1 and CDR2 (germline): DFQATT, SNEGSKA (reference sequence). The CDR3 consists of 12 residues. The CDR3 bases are TGCAGTGCTAGAGACCTTAACTATGGCTACACCTTC. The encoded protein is CSARDLNYGYTF.

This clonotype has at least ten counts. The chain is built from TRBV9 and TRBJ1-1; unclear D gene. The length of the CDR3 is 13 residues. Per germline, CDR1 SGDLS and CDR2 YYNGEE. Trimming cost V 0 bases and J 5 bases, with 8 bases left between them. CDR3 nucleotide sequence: TGTGCCAGCAGCGTAGTCCCCCGGACTGAAGCTTTCTTT. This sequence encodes CASSVVPRTEAFF.

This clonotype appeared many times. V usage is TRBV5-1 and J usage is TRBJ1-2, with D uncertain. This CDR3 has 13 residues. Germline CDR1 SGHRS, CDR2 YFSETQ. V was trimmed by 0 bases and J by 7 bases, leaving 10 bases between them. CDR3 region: CASSLGLKGGYTF. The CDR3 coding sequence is TGCGCCAGCAGCTTGGGTCTCAAGGGTGGCTACACCTTC.

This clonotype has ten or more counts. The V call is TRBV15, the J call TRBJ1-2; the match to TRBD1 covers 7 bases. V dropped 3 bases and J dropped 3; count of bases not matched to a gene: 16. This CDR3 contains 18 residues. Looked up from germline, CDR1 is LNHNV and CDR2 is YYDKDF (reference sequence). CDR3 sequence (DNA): TGTGCCACCAGCAGCGGGGGATACCAGGACAGGTCATACTATGGCTACACCTTC. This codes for CATSSGGYQDRSYYGYTF.

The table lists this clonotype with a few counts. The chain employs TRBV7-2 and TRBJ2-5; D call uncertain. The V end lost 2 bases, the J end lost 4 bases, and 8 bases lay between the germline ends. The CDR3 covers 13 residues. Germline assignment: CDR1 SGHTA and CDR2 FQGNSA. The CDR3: CASSLSRPETQYF. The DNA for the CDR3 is TGTGCCAGCAGCTTATCCCGACCAGAGACCCAGTACTTC.

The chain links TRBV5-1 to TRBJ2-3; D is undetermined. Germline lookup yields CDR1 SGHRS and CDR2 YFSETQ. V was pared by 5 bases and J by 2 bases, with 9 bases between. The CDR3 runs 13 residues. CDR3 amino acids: CASRSAPTDTQYF. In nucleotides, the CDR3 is TGCGCCAGCAGAAGCGCACCCACAGATACGCAGTATTTT. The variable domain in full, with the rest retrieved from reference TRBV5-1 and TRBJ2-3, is KAGVTQTPRYLIKTRGQQVTLSCSPISGHRSVSWYQQTPGQGLQFLFEYFSETQRNKGNFPGRFSGRQFSNSRSEMNVSTLELGDSALYLCASRSAPTDTQYFGPGTRLTVL.

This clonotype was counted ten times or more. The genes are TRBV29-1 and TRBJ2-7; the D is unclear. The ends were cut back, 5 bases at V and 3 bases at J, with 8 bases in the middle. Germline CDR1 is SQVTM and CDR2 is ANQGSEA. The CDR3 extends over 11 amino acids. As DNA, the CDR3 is TGCAGCGTTATTTTAAACTACGAGCAGTACTTC. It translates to CSVILNYEQYF.

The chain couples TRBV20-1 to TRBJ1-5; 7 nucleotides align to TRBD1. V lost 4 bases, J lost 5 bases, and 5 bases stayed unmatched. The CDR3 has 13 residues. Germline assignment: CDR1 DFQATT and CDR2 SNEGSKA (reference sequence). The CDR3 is CSATRQGDQPQHF. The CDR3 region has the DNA TGCAGTGCTACAAGACAGGGCGATCAGCCCCAGCATTTT.

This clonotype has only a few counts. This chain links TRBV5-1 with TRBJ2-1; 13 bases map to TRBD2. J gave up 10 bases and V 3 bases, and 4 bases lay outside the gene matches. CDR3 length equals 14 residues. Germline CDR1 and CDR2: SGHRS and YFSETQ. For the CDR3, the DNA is TGCGCCAGCAGCTCGGCGACTAGCGGGGGGGAGCAGTTCTTC. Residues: CASSSATSGGEQFF.

The CDR3 spells CSARDASSYEQYF. CDR3 coding DNA: TGCAGTGCTAGAGATGCGAGCTCCTACGAGCAGTACTTC. This sequence joins TRBV20-1 and TRBJ2-7; D not resolved. The CDR3 loop spans 13 amino acids. Trimming took 0 bases from V and 0 from J, leaving 6 bases between them. Germline V CDR1 and CDR2: DFQATT, SNEGSKA (reference sequence).

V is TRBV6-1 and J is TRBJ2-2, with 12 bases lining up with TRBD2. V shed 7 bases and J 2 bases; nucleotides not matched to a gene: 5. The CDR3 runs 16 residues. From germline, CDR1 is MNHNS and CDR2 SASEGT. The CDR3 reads CASNLAGGVNTGELFF. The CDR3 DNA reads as TGTGCCAGCAATCTAGCGGGAGGGGTAAACACCGGGGAGCTGTTTTTT.

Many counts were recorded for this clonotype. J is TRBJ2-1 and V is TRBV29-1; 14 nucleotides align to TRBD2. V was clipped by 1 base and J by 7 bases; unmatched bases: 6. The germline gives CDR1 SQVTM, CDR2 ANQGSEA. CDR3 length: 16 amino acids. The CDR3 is CSVEARRLAGGNEQFF. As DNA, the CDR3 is TGCAGCGTTGAAGCGCGGCGACTAGCGGGGGGGAATGAGCAGTTCTTC.

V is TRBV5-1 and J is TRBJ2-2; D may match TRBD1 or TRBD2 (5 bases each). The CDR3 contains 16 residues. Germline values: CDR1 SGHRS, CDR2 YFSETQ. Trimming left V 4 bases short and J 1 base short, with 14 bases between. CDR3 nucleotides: TGCGCCAGCAGCCCCGAGGGGAACAGGAACACCGGGGAGCTGTTTTTT. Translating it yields CASSPEGNRNTGELFF. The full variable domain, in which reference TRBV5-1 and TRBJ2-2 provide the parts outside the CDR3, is KAGVTQTPRYLIKTRGQQVTLSCSPISGHRSVSWYQQTPGQGLQFLFEYFSETQRNKGNFPGRFSGRQFSNSRSEMNVSTLELGDSALYLCASSPEGNRNTGELFFGEGSRLTVL.

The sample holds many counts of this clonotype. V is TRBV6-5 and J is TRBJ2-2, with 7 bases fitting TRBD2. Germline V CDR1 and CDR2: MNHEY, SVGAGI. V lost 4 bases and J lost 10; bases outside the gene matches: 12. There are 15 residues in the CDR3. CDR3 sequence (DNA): TGTGCCAGCAGTTCCCTCCGCGGGGGTAGTGTGGAGCTGTTTTTT. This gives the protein CASSSLRGGSVELFF.

CDR3 sequence reads: CASTDILAGSYNEQFF. The CDR3 region has the DNA TGTGCCAGCACGGATATCCTAGCGGGATCCTACAATGAGCAGTTCTTC. The chain is built from TRBV6-2 or TRBV6-3 and TRBJ2-1; 9 bases are shared with TRBD2. This CDR3 contains 16 residues. CDR1 is MNHEY and CDR2 is SVGEGT in the germline V gene. V shed 7 bases, J shed 1 base, and the junction held 8 bases outside the gene matches.